This T cell receptor beta chain derives from a study of T cells after yellow fever vaccination. Study-wide background: SMART-Seq v4 Ultra Low Input handled preparation of low-cell-number fractions.

Study findings and constraints: Weaker, the secondary response peaked sooner, at day 5 versus 15. Most clones from primary vaccination resurfaced after the booster (roughly 96% CD4, approximately 88% CD8).

In the case of this clonotype: No antigen is known for it.

Template switching with 5'RACE generated the TCR cDNA and added a universal primer site and UMIs. TCRdb re-called the 5' RACE reads with MiXCR, one entry per CDR3 protein. The sample has around 610,000 distinct CDR3 sequences; 13% are singletons. The germline CDR1 and CDR2 sequences are GTSNPN and SVGIG (reference sequence). V was pared by 4 bases and J by 4 bases, with 13 bases between. This CDR3 contains 14 residues. The clonotype comes from a man aged 25-40 years who received the YFV17D yellow fever vaccine. This chain uses TRBV30 with TRBJ1-4; D gene uncertain. Specimen: PBMCs, collected on the day of the yellow fever booster vaccination. This chain's CDR3 is CAWIRKQNNEKLFF. The DNA for the CDR3 is TGTGCCTGGATTAGGAAGCAGAATAATGAAAAACTGTTTTTT.